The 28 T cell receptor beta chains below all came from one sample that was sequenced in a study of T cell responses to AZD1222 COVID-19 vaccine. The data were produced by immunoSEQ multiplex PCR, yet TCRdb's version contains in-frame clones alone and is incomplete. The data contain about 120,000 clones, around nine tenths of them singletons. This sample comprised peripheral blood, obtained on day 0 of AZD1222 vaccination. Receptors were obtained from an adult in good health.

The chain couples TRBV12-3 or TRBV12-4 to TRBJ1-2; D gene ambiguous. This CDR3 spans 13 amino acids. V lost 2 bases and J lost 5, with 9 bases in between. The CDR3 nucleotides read TGTGCCAGCAGTTTATCGGTGGGGTATGGCTACACCTTC. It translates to CASSLSVGYGYTF.

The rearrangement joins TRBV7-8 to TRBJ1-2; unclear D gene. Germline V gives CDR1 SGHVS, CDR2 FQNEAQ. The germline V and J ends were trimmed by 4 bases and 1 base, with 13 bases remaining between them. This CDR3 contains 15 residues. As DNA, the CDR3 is TGTGCCAGCAGCTCGAGACTGATCCTTAACTATGGCTACACCTTC. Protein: CASSSRLILNYGYTF.

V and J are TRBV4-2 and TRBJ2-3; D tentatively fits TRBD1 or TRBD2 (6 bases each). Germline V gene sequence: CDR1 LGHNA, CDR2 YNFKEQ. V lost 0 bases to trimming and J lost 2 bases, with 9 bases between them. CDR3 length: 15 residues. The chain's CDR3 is CASSQEGGVTDTQYF. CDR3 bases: TGTGCCAGCAGCCAAGAGGGGGGCGTCACAGATACGCAGTATTTT.

The CDR3 bases are TGCAGCGTGGGTGGGGAGGCAGGGGTACTTGACGAGCAGTACTTC. This codes for CSVGGEAGVLDEQYF. The V gene is TRBV29-1, the J gene TRBJ2-7, with D possibly being TRBD1 or TRBD2 (6 bases each). Per the germline V gene, CDR1 is SQVTM and CDR2 is ANQGSEA. V lost 6 bases to trimming and J lost 5 bases, with 23 bases between them. The CDR3 consists of 15 residues.

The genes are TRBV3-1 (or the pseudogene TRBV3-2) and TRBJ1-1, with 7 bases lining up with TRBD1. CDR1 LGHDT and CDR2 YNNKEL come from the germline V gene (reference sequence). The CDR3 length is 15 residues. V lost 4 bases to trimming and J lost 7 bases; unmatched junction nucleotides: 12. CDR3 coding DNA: TGTGCCAGCAGCCCATCGACAGGGAAAGTAGGTGAAGCTTTCTTT. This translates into CASSPSTGKVGEAFF.

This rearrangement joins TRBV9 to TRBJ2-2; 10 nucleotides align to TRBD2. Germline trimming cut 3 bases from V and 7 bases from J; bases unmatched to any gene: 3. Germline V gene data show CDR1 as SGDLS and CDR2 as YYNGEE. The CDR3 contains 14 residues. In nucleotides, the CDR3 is TGTGCCAGCAGCGACCTAGCGGGAGTCGGGGAGCTGTTTTTT. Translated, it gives CASSDLAGVGELFF.

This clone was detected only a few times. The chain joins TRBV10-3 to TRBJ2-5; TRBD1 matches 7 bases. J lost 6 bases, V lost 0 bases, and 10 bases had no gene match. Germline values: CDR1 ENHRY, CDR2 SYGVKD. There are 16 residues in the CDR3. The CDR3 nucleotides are TGTGCCATCAGTGAGTCCCAGACAGGGTATATCAAGACCCAGTACTTC. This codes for CAISESQTGYIKTQYF.

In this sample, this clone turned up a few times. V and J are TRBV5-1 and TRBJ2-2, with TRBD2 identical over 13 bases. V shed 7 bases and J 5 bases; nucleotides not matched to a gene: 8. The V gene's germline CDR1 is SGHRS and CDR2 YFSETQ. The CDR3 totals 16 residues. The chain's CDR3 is CASRGLAGDSTGELFF. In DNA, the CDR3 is TGCGCCAGCCGAGGACTAGCGGGAGACTCGACCGGGGAGCTGTTTTTT.

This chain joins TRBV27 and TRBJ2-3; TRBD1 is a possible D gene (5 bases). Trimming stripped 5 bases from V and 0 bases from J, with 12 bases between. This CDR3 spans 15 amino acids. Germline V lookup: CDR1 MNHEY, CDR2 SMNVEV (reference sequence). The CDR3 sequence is CASSPWTHSTDTQYF. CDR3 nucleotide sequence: TGTGCCAGCAGTCCTTGGACACACAGCACAGATACGCAGTATTTT.

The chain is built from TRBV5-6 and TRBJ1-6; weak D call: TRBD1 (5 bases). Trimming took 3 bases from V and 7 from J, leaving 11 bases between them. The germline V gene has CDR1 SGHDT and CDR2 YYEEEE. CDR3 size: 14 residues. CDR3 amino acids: CASSSGRKNSPLHF. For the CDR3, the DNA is TGTGCCAGCAGCTCGGGACGGAAGAATTCACCCCTCCACTTT.

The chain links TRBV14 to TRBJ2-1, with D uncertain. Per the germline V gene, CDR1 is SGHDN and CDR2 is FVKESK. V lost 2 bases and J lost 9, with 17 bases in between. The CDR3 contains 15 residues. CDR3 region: CASSQQRTWRGEQFF. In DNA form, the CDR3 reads TGTGCCAGCAGCCAACAACGGACCTGGCGCGGTGAGCAGTTCTTC.

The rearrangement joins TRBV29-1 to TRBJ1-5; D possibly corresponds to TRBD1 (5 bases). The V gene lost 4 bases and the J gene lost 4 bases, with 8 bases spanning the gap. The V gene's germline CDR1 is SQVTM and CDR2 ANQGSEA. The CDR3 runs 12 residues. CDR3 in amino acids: CSVGQKNQPQHF. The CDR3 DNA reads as TGCAGCGTTGGACAGAAGAATCAGCCCCAGCATTTT.

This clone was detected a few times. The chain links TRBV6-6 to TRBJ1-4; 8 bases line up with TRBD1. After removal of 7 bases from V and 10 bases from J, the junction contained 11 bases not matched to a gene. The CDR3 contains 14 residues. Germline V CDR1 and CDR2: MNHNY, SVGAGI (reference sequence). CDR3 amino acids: CASIDSGTGVKLFF. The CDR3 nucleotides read TGTGCCAGCATCGACTCCGGGACAGGAGTAAAACTGTTTTTT.

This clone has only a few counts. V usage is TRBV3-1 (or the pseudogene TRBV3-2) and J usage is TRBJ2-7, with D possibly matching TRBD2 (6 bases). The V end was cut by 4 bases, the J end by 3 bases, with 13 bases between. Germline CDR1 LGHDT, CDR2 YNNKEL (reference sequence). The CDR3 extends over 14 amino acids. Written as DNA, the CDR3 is TGTGCCAGCAGCCCCTTAATGGGGGGCTACGAGCAGTACTTC. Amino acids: CASSPLMGGYEQYF.

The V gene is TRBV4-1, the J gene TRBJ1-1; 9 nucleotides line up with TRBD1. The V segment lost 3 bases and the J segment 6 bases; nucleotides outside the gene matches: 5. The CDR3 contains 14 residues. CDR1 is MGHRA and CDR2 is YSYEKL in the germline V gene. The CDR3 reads CASSHGTGRAEAFF. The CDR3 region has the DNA TGCGCCAGCAGCCATGGGACAGGGCGGGCTGAAGCTTTCTTT.

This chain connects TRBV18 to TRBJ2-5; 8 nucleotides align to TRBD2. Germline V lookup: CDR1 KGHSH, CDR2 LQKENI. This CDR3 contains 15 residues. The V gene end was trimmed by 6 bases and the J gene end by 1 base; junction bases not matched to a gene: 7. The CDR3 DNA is TGTGCCAGCTCGCCCGAAGGACTAGCCCAAGAGACCCAGTACTTC. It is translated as CASSPEGLAQETQYF.

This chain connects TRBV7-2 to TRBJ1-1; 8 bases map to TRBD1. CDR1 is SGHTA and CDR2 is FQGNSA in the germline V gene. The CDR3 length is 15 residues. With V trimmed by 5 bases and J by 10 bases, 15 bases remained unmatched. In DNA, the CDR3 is TGTGCCAGCAGCCCGACCAGACTCGGACAGGGAGTAGCTTTCTTT. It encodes CASSPTRLGQGVAFF. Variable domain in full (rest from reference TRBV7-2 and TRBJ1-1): GAGVSQSPSNKVTEKGKDVELRCDPISGHTALYWYRQSLGQGLEFLIYFQGNSAPDKSGLPSDRFSAERTGGSVSTLTIQRTQQEDSAVYLCASSPTRLGQGVAFFGQGTRLTVV.

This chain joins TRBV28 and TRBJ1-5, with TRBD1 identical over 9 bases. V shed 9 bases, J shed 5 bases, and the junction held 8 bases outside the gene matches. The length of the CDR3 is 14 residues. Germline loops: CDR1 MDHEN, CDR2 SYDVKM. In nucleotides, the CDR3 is TGTGCCAGTCTCGGGACAGGGCCCTATCAGCCCCAGCATTTT. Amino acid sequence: CASLGTGPYQPQHF.

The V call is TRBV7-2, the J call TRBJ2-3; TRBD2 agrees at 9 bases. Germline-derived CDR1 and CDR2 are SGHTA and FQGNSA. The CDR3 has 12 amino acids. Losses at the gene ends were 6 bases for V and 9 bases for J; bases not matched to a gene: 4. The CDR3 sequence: CASRLTSGTQYF. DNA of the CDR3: TGTGCCAGCAGACTCACTAGCGGGACGCAGTATTTT. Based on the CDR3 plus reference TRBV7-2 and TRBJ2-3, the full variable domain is GAGVSQSPSNKVTEKGKDVELRCDPISGHTALYWYRQSLGQGLEFLIYFQGNSAPDKSGLPSDRFSAERTGGSVSTLTIQRTQQEDSAVYLCASRLTSGTQYFGPGTRLTVL.

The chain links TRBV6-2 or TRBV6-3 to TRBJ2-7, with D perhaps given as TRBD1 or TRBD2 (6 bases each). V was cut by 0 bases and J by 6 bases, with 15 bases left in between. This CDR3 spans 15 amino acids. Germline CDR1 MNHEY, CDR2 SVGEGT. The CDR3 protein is CASSYSLPGASEQYF. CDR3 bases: TGTGCCAGCAGTTACTCGCTCCCGGGGGCTAGCGAGCAGTACTTC.

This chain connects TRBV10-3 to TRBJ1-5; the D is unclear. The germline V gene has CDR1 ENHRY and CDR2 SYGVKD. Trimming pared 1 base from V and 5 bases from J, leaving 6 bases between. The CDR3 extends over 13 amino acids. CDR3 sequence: CAISEYEDQPQHF. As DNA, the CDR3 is TGTGCCATCAGTGAGTACGAAGATCAGCCCCAGCATTTT.

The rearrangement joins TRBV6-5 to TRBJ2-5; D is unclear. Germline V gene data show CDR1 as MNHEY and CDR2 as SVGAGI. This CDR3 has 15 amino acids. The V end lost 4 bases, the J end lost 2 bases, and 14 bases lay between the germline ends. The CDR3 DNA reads TGTGCCAGCAGTTCCCATGAGACCTTACAAGAGACCCAGTACTTC. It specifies CASSSHETLQETQYF.

This CDR3 reads CASSLGPSGYNEQFF. CDR3 nucleotide sequence: TGCGCCAGCAGCTTGGGGCCTAGCGGATACAATGAGCAGTTCTTC. The chain couples TRBV5-1 to TRBJ2-1; 7 nucleotides line up with TRBD2. V lost 0 bases, J lost 4 bases, and 4 bases stayed unmatched. Germline CDR1 reads SGHRS; CDR2 reads YFSETQ. The CDR3 extends over 15 amino acids.

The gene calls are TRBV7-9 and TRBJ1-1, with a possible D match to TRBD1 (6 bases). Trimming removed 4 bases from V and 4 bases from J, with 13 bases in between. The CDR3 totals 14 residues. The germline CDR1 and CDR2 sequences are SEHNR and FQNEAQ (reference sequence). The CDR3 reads CASSWGGGGTEAFF. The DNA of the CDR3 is TGTGCCAGCAGCTGGGGAGGGGGAGGCACTGAAGCTTTCTTT.

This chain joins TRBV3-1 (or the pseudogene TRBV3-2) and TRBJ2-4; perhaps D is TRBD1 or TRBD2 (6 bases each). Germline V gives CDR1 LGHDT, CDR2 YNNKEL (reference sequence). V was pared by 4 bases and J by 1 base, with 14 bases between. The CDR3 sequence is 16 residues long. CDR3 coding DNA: TGTGCCAGCAGCCGTACGAAAGGGGGGGCCAAAAACATTCAGTACTTC. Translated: CASSRTKGGAKNIQYF.

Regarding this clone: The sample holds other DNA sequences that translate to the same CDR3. The CDR3 region is CASSQPGQGGEKLFF. CDR3 sequence (DNA): TGTGCCAGCAGCCAACCGGGACAGGGAGGTGAAAAACTGTTTTTT. The rearrangement uses TRBV28 and TRBJ1-4, with 9 bases identical to TRBD1. Germline loops: CDR1 MDHEN, CDR2 SYDVKM. Trimming at V came to 6 bases and at J to 7 bases, leaving 9 bases not matched to a gene. This CDR3 has 15 amino acids.

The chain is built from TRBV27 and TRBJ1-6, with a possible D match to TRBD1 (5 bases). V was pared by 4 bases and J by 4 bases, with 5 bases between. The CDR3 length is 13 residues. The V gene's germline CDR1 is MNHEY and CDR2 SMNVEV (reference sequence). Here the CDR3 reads CASSWGYNSPLHF. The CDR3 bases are TGTGCCAGCAGTTGGGGGTATAATTCACCCCTCCACTTT.

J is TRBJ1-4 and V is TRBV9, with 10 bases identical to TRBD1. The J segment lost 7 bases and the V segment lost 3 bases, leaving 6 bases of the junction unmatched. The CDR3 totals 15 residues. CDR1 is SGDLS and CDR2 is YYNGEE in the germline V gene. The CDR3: CASSATGTGVEKLFF. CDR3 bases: TGTGCCAGCAGCGCCACCGGGACAGGGGTTGAAAAACTGTTTTTT.